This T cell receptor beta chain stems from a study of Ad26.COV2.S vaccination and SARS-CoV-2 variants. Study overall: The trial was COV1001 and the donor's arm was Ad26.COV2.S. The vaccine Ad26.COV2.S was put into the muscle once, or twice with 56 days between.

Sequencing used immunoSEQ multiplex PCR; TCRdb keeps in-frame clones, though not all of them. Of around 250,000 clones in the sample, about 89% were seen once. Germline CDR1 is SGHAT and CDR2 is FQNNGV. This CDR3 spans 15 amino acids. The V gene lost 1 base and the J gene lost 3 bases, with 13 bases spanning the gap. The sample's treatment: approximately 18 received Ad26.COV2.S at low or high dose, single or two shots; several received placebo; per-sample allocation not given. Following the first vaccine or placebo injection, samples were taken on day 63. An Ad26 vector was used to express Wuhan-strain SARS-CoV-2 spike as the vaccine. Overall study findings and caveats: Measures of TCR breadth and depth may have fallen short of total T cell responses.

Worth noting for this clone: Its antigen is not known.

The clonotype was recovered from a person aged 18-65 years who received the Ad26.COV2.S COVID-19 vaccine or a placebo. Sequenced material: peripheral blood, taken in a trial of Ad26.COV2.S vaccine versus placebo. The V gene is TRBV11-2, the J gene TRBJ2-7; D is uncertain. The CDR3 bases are TGTGCCAGCAGCTTAGCGCACGGATCGGGCTACGAGCAGTACTTC. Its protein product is CASSLAHGSGYEQYF. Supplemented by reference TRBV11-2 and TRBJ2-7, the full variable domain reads EAGVAQSPRYKIIEKRQSVAFWCNPISGHATLYWYQQILGQGPKLLIQFQNNGVVDDSQLPKDRFSAERLKGVDSTLKIQPAKLEDSAVYLCASSLAHGSGYEQYFGPGTRLTVT.